This TCR beta chain derives from a study of beta chain features in type 1 diabetes. Expressed TCRB transcripts were sequenced because the entire RNA isolate underwent reverse transcription. Naive, central memory and regulatory T cell samples averaged approximately 3.9 million immunoSEQ reads each. Generated by immunoSEQ multiplex PCR, the TCRdb table keeps only in-frame clones and is missing some. The table shows approximately 170,000 clones, with 7.5% to 9.5% occurring only once. General study points: Whatever favoring of shorter templates PCR might show would apply equally to patients and controls.

This CDR3 is 16 amino acids long. J lost 3 bases, V lost 4 bases, and 9 bases had no gene match. Germline loops: CDR1 LNHDA, CDR2 SQIVND (reference sequence). A few counts support this clone. Its cognate antigen is unknown. The V and J genes are TRBV19 and TRBJ1-1, with 9 bases identical to TRBD1. Specimen: central memory CD4+ T cells from blood. The TCR originated in a woman younger than 35 in good health. CDR3 in DNA: TGTGCCAGTAGTACGAGACAGGGGGATGGCGACACTGAAGCTTTCTTT. Amino acid sequence: CASSTRQGDGDTEAFF.